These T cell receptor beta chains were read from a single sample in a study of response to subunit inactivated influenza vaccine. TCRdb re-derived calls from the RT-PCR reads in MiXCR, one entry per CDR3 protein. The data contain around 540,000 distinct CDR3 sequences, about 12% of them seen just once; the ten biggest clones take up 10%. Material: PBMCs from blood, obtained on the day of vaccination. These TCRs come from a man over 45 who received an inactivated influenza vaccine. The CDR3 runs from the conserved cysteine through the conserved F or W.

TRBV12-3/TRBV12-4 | CASSFEDTGTNTEAFF
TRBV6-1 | CASSEGSRVYGYTF
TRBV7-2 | CASSETHDGNTEAFF
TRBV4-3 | CASSQEAGTGDYEQYF
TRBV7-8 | CASSPAYGGSSYEQYF
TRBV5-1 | CASSLDRRGREQYF
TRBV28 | CASSLGSGHTIYF
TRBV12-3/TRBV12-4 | CASSSGKDYGYTF
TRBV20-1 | CSALGQGNSPLHF
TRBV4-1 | CASSQDFGHHSTDTQYF
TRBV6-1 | CASSESSYNSPLHF
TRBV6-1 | CASRKPGLAVTGELFF
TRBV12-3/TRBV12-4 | CASSFGQGAAEQYF
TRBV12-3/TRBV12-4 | CASSLLRQGNNEQFF
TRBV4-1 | CASSQAGSLNSPLHF
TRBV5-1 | CASSLEGLDTEAFF
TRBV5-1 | CASNLDRGAEETQYF
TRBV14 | CASSLRGAPEQFF
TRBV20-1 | CSVPEGGSSGANVLTF
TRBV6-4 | CASSESPPGTGELFF
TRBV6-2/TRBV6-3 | CASSYPGLSNTEAFF
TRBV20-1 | CSANRGPQETQYF
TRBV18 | CASSPGRAVYEQYF
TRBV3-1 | CASSTSTDTQYF
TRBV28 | CASSKMSGQYF
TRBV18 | CASSPQGSQRREKLFF
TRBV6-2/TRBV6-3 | CASRNRDLDTQYF
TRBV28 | CASSLTAFNEQFF
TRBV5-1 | CASSPRGPHTNEQFF
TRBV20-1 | CSALAGGPYNEQFF
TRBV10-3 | CAITRGGNTGELFF
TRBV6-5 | CASSYQGPSSYNEQFF
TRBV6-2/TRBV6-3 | CASRQVGYNEQFF
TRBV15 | CATSRESSSTDTQYF
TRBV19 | CASSIGTGITGELFF
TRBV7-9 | CVSSLALGHPIQYF
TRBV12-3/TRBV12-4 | CASTLYGNNTGELFF
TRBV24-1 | CATSDFGGRARTGELFF
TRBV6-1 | CASSPFSGTGSYEQYF
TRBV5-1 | CASSLVGTNLEAFF
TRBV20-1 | CSASSSGRTGTAHEQYF
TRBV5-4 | CASSFGLAGSYNEQFF
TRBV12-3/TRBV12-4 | CASSLDIGPRTAFF
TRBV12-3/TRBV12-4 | CASSLTWDSPLAYEQYF
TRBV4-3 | CASSRSVNTGELFF